Below, 5 T cell receptor beta chains from the same sample are listed, as sequenced in a study of radiotherapy plus CTLA-4 blockade in lung cancer. Some clones are missing from TCRdb's copy, which holds only in-frame ones; the method was immunoSEQ multiplex PCR. The sample lists tens of thousands of clones, roughly 76% occurring once. The sample consisted of peripheral blood, taken from a patient treated with radiotherapy plus ipilimumab. Source of these receptors: a human donor with non-small cell lung cancer who had a complete response to radiotherapy plus ipilimumab.

This chain connects TRBV5-4 to TRBJ1-1; D gene uncertain. The length of the CDR3 is 13 residues. With 4 bases removed from V and 1 base from J, the gap between germline ends came to 8 bases. Germline V gene lookup returns CDR1 SGHNT and CDR2 YYREEE (reference sequence). DNA for the CDR3: TGTGCCAGCAGCCTAGGGAGGAACACTGAAGCTTTCTTT. Translation gives CASSLGRNTEAFF. Variable domain in full (rest from reference TRBV5-4 and TRBJ1-1): ETGVTQSPTHLIKTRGQQVTLRCSSQSGHNTVSWYQQALGQGPQFIFQYYREEENGRGNFPPRFSGLQFPNYSSELNVNALELDDSALYLCASSLGRNTEAFFGQGTRLTVV.

The gene calls are TRBV4-2 and TRBJ2-3; 15 bases are shared with TRBD2. This CDR3 has 20 residues. The trim removed 1 base at V and 6 bases at J, leaving 14 bases unmatched. The germline V gene has CDR1 LGHNA and CDR2 YNFKEQ. The CDR3 loop is CASSQAGTSGRKSFGDTQYF. The DNA of the CDR3 is TGTGCCAGCAGCCAAGCCGGGACTAGCGGGAGGAAGTCCTTCGGGGATACGCAGTATTTT.

V usage is TRBV19 and J usage is TRBJ2-5; tentatively, D is TRBD2 (6 bases). The germline V gene has CDR1 LNHDA and CDR2 SQIVND (reference sequence). Trimming cost V 1 base and J 5 bases, with 11 bases left between them. CDR3 length: 14 residues. DNA for the CDR3: TGTGCCAGTAGTATAGGGGGACTTACGGAGACCCAGTACTTC. Protein: CASSIGGLTETQYF.

The chain couples TRBV7-2 to TRBJ1-2, with D tentatively TRBD1 (5 bases). The CDR3 has 13 residues. The V and J ends lost 2 bases and 6 bases respectively, with 10 bases between them. From germline, CDR1 is SGHTA and CDR2 FQGNSA. The CDR3 coding sequence is TGTGCCAGCAGCTTATCCCAGGGTCATGGCTACACCTTC. Protein sequence: CASSLSQGHGYTF.

The V and J genes are TRBV19 and TRBJ2-5; maybe TRBD2 (5 bases). V lost 7 bases to trimming and J lost 8 bases, with 26 bases between them. Germline-derived CDR1 and CDR2 are LNHDA and SQIVND (reference sequence). The CDR3 consists of 16 residues. The CDR3 loop is CASTRIERIGHRTQYF. The CDR3, as DNA: TGTGCCAGTACCCGCATAGAGCGGATAGGGCATAGAACCCAGTACTTC.